This is a list of T cell receptor beta chains from one sample in a study of blood T cell repertoires in COVID-19. Profiled with immunoSEQ multiplex PCR; TCRdb holds only in-frame clones, not every one. Here the sample spans about 300,000 clones, 85% to 90% being singletons. The source material was PBMCs or T cells enriched from blood (not recorded which). The source of these receptors is a woman aged 18-29 years who had recovered from COVID-19. Both conserved end residues are part of each CDR3. D genes are given only for firm matches. Size values are once, few and many counts, or a class for expanded clones, and some rows have none.

DNA: TGTGCCAGCAGCTTAGCGCCGGGCGAGCAGTACTTC
CDR3: CASSLAPGEQYF
D: NA
J: TRBJ2-7
V: TRBV7-9
size: once

DNA: TGTGCCACCAGTGACTCCGGGACAGAGAACACCGGGGAGCTGTTTTTT
CDR3: CATSDSGTENTGELFF
D: TRBD1
J: TRBJ2-2
V: TRBV24-1
size: once

DNA: TGTGCCAGCAGTTCGCCCGGGACGGGGGGAGATACGCAGTATTTT
CDR3: CASSSPGTGGDTQYF
D: TRBD2
J: TRBJ2-3
V: TRBV27
size: NA

DNA: TGCGCCAGCAGTCAATCGATTGGGAGAGTCGCCGGGACTGAAGCTTTCTTT
CDR3: CASSQSIGRVAGTEAFF
D: NA
J: TRBJ1-1
V: TRBV23-1
size: NA

DNA: TGTGCCAGCAGCTCAGGGACTAGCTTCACAGATACGCAGTATTTT
CDR3: CASSSGTSFTDTQYF
D: TRBD2
J: TRBJ2-3
V: TRBV11-1
size: NA

DNA: TGTGCCAGCAGCTTAGCTGCGCCGCACACAGATACGCAGTATTTT
CDR3: CASSLAAPHTDTQYF
D: NA
J: TRBJ2-3
V: TRBV7-6
size: once

DNA: TGTGCCAGCAGCCAAGTAATCGGGGGTAGGAGAGATACGCAGTATTTT
CDR3: CASSQVIGGRRDTQYF
D: NA
J: TRBJ2-3
V: TRBV3-1/TRBV3-2
size: NA

DNA: TGTGCCAGCAGTTTTACGGGACTAGAGCCGCCGTACTTC
CDR3: CASSFTGLEPPYF
D: TRBD2
J: TRBJ2-7
V: TRBV27
size: NA

DNA: TGTGCCAGCAGTTCCGGACATCCACTCACTGAAGCTTTCTTT
CDR3: CASSSGHPLTEAFF
D: NA
J: TRBJ1-1
V: TRBV28
size: NA

DNA: TGTGCTAGCAGCCGGGGAGACACAGATACGCAGTATTTT
CDR3: CASSRGDTDTQYF
D: NA
J: TRBJ2-3
V: TRBV7-7
size: NA

DNA: TGTGCTAGCAGCTTAGGGGAGGGTTCTGGAAACACCATATATTTT
CDR3: CASSLGEGSGNTIYF
D: NA
J: TRBJ1-3
V: TRBV7-7
size: NA

DNA: TGTGCCAGCAGTGAAATTGTGGAGATGAACACTGAAGCTTTCTTT
CDR3: CASSEIVEMNTEAFF
D: NA
J: TRBJ1-1
V: TRBV6-1
size: few

DNA: TGCGCCAGCATCCCCCGCTTGAAGGACAGGGTCTGGGTTTTTCATCAGCCCCAGCATTTT
CDR3: CASIPRLKDRVWVFHQPQHF
D: TRBD1
J: TRBJ1-5
V: TRBV23-1
size: once

DNA: TGTGCCAGCCAAGTCGGGCAGGGGGATTCACCCCTCCACTTT
CDR3: CASQVGQGDSPLHF
D: TRBD1
J: TRBJ1-6
V: TRBV28
size: NA

DNA: TGTGCCAGCTCAAGAAACGTCCCCGGGACAGGGTATGATGGCTACACCTTC
CDR3: CASSRNVPGTGYDGYTF
D: TRBD1
J: TRBJ1-2
V: TRBV18
size: NA

DNA: TGCGCCAGCAGCTTGGGCGGGGGGGTCTGGTCACCCCTCCACTTT
CDR3: CASSLGGGVWSPLHF
D: NA
J: TRBJ1-6
V: TRBV5-1
size: NA

DNA: TGTGCCAGCAGCGATAAGCATCGAGGACAAAGTCGGACCAACGTCCTGACTTTC
CDR3: CASSDKHRGQSRTNVLTF
D: NA
J: TRBJ2-6
V: TRBV7-1
size: NA

DNA: TGTGCCAGCAGCTTCAGGGGTAGGAGCACTGAAGCTTTCTTT
CDR3: CASSFRGRSTEAFF
D: NA
J: TRBJ1-1
V: TRBV7-9
size: NA

DNA: TGCGCCAGCAGCTCAGGCATGGGGGCGAGCGCAGAGACCCAGTACTTC
CDR3: CASSSGMGASAETQYF
D: NA
J: TRBJ2-5
V: TRBV5-1
size: NA

DNA: TGTGCCAGTAGTGAGATCGCCAGGGGTGGGTCCCCCCTCCACTTT
CDR3: CASSEIARGGSPLHF
D: NA
J: TRBJ1-6
V: TRBV19
size: once

DNA: TGTGCCAGCAGTTCCACAGGGGGCCGACAGCCCCAGCATTTT
CDR3: CASSSTGGRQPQHF
D: TRBD1
J: TRBJ1-5
V: TRBV6-5
size: NA

DNA: TGCGCCAGCAGCTCTAGATCGACTAATGAAAAACTGTTTTTT
CDR3: CASSSRSTNEKLFF
D: NA
J: TRBJ1-4
V: TRBV5-1
size: NA

DNA: TGTGCCAGCACCTCGGAGGGGGGGTCGGGTCAGCCCCAGCATTTT
CDR3: CASTSEGGSGQPQHF
D: NA
J: TRBJ1-5
V: TRBV2
size: NA

DNA: TGTGCCAGCAGCCCGGGACAGGCTCATGAAAAACTGTTTTTT
CDR3: CASSPGQAHEKLFF
D: TRBD1
J: TRBJ1-4
V: TRBV5-6
size: NA

DNA: TGTGCCAGCAGCTTAGGCCCAGGGGAGTACTATGGCTACACCTTC
CDR3: CASSLGPGEYYGYTF
D: NA
J: TRBJ1-2
V: TRBV7-3
size: NA

DNA: TGCGCCAGCCGACTTTCGGAGCAGACTGAAGCTTTCTTT
CDR3: CASRLSEQTEAFF
D: NA
J: TRBJ1-1
V: TRBV5-1
size: NA

DNA: TGCGCCAGCAGTGAGTTTGCGGGGGGCCTCACAGATACGCAGTATTTT
CDR3: CASSEFAGGLTDTQYF
D: TRBD2
J: TRBJ2-3
V: TRBV10-1
size: NA

DNA: TGTGCCAGCAGCCTACTAGCGTCTAGCACAGATACGCAGTATTTT
CDR3: CASSLLASSTDTQYF
D: TRBD2
J: TRBJ2-3
V: TRBV5-6
size: NA

DNA: TGTGCCACCAGCAGAGGGACAGGAAACACCATATATTTT
CDR3: CATSRGTGNTIYF
D: NA
J: TRBJ1-3
V: TRBV15
size: NA

DNA: TGTGCCAGCAGCCGCTCCCCCCCCCAGGGTGCCGAGCAGTACTTC
CDR3: CASSRSPPQGAEQYF
D: NA
J: TRBJ2-7
V: TRBV14
size: NA

DNA: TGTGCCAGCAGTCATACATTGGACAGTAACAATGAGCAGTTCTTC
CDR3: CASSHTLDSNNEQFF
D: NA
J: TRBJ2-1
V: TRBV4-2
size: NA

DNA: TGTGCCAGTAAGGATTGGACTAGCGGGGGAAATGAGCAGTTCTTC
CDR3: CASKDWTSGGNEQFF
D: TRBD2
J: TRBJ2-1
V: TRBV19
size: NA

DNA: TGTGCCAGCAGTGAGACAGGGATGGGGAACAATCAGCCCCAGCATTTT
CDR3: CASSETGMGNNQPQHF
D: TRBD1
J: TRBJ1-5
V: TRBV9
size: NA

DNA: TGCAGCGTCGAGAGGACAGGGGACGGCTACACCTTC
CDR3: CSVERTGDGYTF
D: TRBD1
J: TRBJ1-2
V: TRBV29-1
size: few

DNA: TGTGCCAGCAGCGCTACTAATACAGGGGTTCGCTATGGCTACACCTTC
CDR3: CASSATNTGVRYGYTF
D: TRBD1
J: TRBJ1-2
V: TRBV28
size: NA

DNA: TGTGCCAGCAGTTACTCGACAGGGACGGATGGCTACACCTTC
CDR3: CASSYSTGTDGYTF
D: TRBD1
J: TRBJ1-2
V: TRBV6-6
size: NA

DNA: TGTGCCAGTAGTAACGGCCCGGACAGTACCTATGAAAAACTGTTTTTT
CDR3: CASSNGPDSTYEKLFF
D: NA
J: TRBJ1-4
V: TRBV19
size: NA

DNA: TGTGCCAGCAGTGGACTGTCGGGGCCGGACGGGGGATACTATGGCTACACCTTC
CDR3: CASSGLSGPDGGYYGYTF
D: NA
J: TRBJ1-2
V: TRBV6-1
size: NA

DNA: TGTGCTAGTGGTGCGGGAGATACGCAGTATTTT
CDR3: CASGAGDTQYF
D: NA
J: TRBJ2-3
V: TRBV12-5
size: NA

DNA: TGTGCCAGCAGTGAATCCGGTAACTATGGCTACACCTTC
CDR3: CASSESGNYGYTF
D: NA
J: TRBJ1-2
V: TRBV2
size: NA

DNA: TGTGCCAGCAGCTTAGAGGACAGGAGCACCTACGAGCAGTACTTC
CDR3: CASSLEDRSTYEQYF
D: TRBD1
J: TRBJ2-7
V: TRBV7-9
size: NA

DNA: TGTGCCACCAGTGAAAGCAGGGCTCGGGAGCAGTTCTTC
CDR3: CATSESRAREQFF
D: NA
J: TRBJ2-1
V: TRBV24-1
size: NA

DNA: TGTGCCATCAGCGGACTAGCGGGATCGGGCTACGAGCAGTACTTC
CDR3: CAISGLAGSGYEQYF
D: TRBD2
J: TRBJ2-7
V: TRBV10-3
size: few